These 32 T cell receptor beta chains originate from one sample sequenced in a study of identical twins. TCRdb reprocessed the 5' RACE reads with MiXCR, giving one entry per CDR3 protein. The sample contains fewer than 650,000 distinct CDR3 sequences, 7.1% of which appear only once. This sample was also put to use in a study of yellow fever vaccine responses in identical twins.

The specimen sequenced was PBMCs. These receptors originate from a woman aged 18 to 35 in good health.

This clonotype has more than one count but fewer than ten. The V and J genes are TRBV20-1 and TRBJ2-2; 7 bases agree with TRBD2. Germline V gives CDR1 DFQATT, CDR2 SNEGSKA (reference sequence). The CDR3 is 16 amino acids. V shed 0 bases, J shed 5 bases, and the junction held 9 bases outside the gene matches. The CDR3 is CSARESGGSRTGELFF. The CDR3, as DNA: TGCAGTGCTAGAGAGAGTGGCGGGAGTCGAACCGGGGAGCTGTTTTTT.

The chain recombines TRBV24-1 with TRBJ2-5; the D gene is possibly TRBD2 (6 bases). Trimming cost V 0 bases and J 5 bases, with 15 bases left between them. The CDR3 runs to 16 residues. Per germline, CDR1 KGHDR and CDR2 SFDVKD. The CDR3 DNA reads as TGTGCCACCAGTGATTTGGGGGGAGGCAATTTGGAGACCCAGTACTTC. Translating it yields CATSDLGGGNLETQYF.

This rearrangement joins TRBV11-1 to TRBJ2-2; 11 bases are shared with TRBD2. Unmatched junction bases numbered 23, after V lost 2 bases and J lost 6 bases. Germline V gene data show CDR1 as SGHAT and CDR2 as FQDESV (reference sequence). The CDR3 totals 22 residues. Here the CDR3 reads CASSLSRAVRTSGSGVPGELFF. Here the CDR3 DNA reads TGTGCCAGCAGCTTATCGCGGGCTGTTCGCACTAGCGGGAGTGGAGTGCCCGGGGAGCTGTTTTTT.

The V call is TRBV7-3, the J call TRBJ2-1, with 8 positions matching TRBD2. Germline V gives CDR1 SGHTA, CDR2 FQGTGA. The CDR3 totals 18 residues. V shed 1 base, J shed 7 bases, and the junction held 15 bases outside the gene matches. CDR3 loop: CASSLRGSGDYMGNEQFF. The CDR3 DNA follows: TGTGCCAGCAGCTTAAGAGGTAGCGGGGACTACATGGGGAATGAGCAGTTCTTC. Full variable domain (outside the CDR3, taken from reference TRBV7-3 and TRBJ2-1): GAGVSQTPSNKVTEKGKYVELRCDPISGHTALYWYRQSLGQGPEFLIYFQGTGAADDSGLPNDRFFAVRPEGSVSTLKIQRTERGDSAVYLCASSLRGSGDYMGNEQFFGPGTRLTVL.

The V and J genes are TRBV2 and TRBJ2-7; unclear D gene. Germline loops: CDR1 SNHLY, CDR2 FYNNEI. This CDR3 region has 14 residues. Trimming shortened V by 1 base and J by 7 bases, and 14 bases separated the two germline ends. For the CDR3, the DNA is TGTGCCAGCAGTGAAGTCCCAGGTGGCGGTGAGCAGTACTTC. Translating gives CASSEVPGGGEQYF.

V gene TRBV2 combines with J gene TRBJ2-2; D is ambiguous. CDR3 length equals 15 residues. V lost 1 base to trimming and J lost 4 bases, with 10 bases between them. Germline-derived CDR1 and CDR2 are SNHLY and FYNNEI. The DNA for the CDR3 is TGTGCCAGCAGTGAAGGTTATAGTATCACCGGGGAGCTGTTTTTT. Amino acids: CASSEGYSITGELFF.

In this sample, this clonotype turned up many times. CDR3 amino acids: CASSLGGNIQYF. DNA of the CDR3: TGTGCCAGCAGTCTGGGAGGGAACATTCAGTACTTC. V gene TRBV12-3 or TRBV12-4 combines with J gene TRBJ2-4, with 7 bases matching TRBD2. The CDR3 has 12 amino acids. Trimming cost V 5 bases and J 7 bases; bases outside gene matches: 2.

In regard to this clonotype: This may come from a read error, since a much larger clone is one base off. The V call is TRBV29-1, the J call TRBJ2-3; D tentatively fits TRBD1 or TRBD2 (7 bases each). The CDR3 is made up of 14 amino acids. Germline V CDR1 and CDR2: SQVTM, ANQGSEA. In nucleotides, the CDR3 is TGCAGCGTTGGGGGGGGACAAGGGACAGATACGCAGTGTTTT. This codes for CSVGGGQGTDTQCF.

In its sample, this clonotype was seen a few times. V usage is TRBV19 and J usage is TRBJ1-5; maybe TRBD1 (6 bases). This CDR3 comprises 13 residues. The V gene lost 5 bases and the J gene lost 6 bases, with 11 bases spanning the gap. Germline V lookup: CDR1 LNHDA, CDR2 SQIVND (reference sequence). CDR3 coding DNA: TGTGCCAGTAGTGCAGGGGAAGGTCAGCCCCAGCATTTT. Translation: CASSAGEGQPQHF.

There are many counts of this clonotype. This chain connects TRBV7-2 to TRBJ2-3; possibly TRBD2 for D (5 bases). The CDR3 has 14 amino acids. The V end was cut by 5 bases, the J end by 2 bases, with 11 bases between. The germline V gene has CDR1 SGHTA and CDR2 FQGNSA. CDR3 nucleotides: TGTGCCAGCAGCGCCGGGATAGTCACAGATACGCAGTATTTT. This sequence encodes CASSAGIVTDTQYF. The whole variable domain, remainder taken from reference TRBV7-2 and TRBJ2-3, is GAGVSQSPSNKVTEKGKDVELRCDPISGHTALYWYRQSLGQGLEFLIYFQGNSAPDKSGLPSDRFSAERTGGSVSTLTIQRTQQEDSAVYLCASSAGIVTDTQYFGPGTRLTVL.

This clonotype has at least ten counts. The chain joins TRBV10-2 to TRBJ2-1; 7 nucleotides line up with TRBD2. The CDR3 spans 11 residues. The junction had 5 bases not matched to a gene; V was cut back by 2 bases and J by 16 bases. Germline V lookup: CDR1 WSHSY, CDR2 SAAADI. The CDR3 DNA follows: TGCGCCAGCAGTGAGAAGACTAGCCACTTCTTC. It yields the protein CASSEKTSHFF.

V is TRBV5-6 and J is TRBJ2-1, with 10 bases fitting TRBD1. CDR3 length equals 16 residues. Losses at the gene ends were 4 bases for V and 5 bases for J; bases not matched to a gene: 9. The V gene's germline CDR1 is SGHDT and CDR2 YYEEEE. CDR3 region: CASSIDRGRVNNEQFF. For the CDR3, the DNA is TGTGCCAGCAGCATTGACAGGGGGCGCGTGAACAATGAGCAGTTCTTC.

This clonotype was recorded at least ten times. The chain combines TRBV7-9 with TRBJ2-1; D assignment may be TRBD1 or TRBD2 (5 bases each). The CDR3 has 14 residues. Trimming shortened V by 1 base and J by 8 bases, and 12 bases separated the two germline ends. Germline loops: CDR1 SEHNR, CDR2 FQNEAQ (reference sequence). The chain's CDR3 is CASSLGDPVHEQFF. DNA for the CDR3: TGTGCCAGCAGCTTAGGGGACCCCGTCCATGAGCAGTTCTTC.

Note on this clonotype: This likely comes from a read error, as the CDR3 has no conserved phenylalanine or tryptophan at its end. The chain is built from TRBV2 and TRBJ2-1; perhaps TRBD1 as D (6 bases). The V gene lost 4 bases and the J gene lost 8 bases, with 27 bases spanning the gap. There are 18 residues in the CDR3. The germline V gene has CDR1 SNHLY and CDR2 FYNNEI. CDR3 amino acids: CASSAHPLVGGVWYEQFL. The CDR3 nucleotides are TGTGCCAGCAGTGCCCACCCTCTAGTTGGGGGCGTTTGGTATGAGCAGTTCTTG.

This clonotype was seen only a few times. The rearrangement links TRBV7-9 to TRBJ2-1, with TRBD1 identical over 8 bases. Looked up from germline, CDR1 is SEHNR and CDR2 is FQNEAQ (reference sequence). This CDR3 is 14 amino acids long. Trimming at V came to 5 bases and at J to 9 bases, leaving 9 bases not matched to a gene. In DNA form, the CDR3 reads TGTGCCAGCAGCCCAGGACAGGGTCGTGGTGAGCAGTTCTTC. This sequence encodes CASSPGQGRGEQFF.

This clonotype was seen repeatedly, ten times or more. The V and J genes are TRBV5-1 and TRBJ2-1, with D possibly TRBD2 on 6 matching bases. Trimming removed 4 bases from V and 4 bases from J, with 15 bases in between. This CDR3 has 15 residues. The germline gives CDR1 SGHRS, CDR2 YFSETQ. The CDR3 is CASSDPGTGYNEQFF. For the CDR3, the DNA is TGCGCCAGCAGCGACCCCGGGACTGGATACAATGAGCAGTTCTTC. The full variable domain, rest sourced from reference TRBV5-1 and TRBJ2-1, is KAGVTQTPRYLIKTRGQQVTLSCSPISGHRSVSWYQQTPGQGLQFLFEYFSETQRNKGNFPGRFSGRQFSNSRSEMNVSTLELGDSALYLCASSDPGTGYNEQFFGPGTRLTVL.

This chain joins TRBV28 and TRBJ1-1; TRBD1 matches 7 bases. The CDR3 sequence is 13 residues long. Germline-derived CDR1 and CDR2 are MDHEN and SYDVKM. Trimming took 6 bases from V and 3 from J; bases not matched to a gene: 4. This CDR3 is CASRLTGYTEAFF. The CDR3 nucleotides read TGTGCCAGCAGGCTGACAGGGTACACTGAAGCTTTCTTT.

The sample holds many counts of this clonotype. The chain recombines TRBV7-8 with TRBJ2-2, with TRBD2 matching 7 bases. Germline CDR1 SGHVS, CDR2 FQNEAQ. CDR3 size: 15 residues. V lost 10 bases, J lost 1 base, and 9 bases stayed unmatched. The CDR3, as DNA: TGTGCCACCCTTGGGGGGGTAAAGAACACCGGGGAGCTGTTTTTT. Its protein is CATLGGVKNTGELFF.

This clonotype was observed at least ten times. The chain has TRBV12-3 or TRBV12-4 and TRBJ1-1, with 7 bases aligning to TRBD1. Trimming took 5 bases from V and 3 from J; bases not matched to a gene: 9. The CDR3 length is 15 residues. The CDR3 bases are TGTGCCAGCAGTGGCACCGGGACAGCCTACACTGAAGCTTTCTTT. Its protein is CASSGTGTAYTEAFF.

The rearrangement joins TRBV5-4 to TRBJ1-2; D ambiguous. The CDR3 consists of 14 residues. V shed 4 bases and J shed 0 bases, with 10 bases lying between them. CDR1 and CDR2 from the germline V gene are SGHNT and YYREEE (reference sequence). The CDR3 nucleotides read TGTGCCAGCAGCCCTATCCTCGCTAACTATGGCTACACCTTC. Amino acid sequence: CASSPILANYGYTF.

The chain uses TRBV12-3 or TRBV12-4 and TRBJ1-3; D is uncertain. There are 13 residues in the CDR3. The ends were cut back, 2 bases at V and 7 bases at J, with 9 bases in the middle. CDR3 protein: CASSLMFPNTIYF. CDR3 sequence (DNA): TGTGCCAGCAGTTTAATGTTTCCGAACACCATATATTTT.

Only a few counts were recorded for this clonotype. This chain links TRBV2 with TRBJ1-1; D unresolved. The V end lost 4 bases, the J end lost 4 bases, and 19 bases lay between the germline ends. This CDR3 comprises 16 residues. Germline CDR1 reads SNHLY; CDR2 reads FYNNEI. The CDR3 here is CASSAQAGGFGTEAFF. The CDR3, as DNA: TGTGCCAGCAGTGCGCAGGCGGGCGGTTTTGGCACTGAAGCTTTCTTT.

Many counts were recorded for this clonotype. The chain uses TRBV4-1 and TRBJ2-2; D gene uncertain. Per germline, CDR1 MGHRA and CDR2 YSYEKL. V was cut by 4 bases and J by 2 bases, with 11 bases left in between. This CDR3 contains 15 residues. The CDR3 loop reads CASSLGWVNTGELFF. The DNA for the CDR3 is TGCGCCAGCAGCCTTGGGTGGGTTAACACCGGGGAGCTGTTTTTT.

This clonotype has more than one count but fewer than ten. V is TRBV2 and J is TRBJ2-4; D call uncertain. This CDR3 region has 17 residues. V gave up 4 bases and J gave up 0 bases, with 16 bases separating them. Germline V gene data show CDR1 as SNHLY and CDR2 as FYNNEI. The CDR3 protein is CASSGEPDSLAKNIQYF. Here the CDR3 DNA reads TGTGCCAGCAGTGGAGAGCCAGATTCTCTAGCCAAAAACATTCAGTACTTC.

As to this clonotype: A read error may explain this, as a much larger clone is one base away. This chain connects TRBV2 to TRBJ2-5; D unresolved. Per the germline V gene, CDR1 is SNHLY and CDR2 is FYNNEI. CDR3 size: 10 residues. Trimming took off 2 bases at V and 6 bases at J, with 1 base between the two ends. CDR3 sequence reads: CASSEKTQYF. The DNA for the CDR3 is TGTGCCAGCAGTGAAAAGACCCAGTACTTC.

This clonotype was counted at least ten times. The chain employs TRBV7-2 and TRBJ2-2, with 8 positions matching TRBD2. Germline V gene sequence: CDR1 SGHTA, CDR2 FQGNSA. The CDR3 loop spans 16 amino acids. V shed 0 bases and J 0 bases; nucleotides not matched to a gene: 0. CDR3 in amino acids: CASSLASGANTGELFF. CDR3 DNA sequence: TGTGCCAGCAGCTTAGCTAGCGGGGCGAACACCGGGGAGCTGTTTTTT.

The CDR3 region is CSASGLADSLETQYF. The CDR3 region has the DNA TGCAGTGCTAGCGGTCTCGCTGATAGTCTCGAGACCCAGTACTTC. This rearrangement joins TRBV20-1 to TRBJ2-5; no reliable D call. Deletions cut 3 bases from V and 5 bases from J, with 19 bases between. The CDR3 is 15 amino acids. Germline V gene sequence: CDR1 DFQATT, CDR2 SNEGSKA (reference sequence).

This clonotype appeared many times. This CDR3 reads CASSISGLQLSSYNEQFF. The DNA of the CDR3 is TGTGCCAGCAGTATCTCCGGGCTCCAATTAAGCTCCTACAATGAGCAGTTCTTC. The chain couples TRBV27 to TRBJ2-1; the D is unclear. The CDR3 has 18 amino acids. V was shortened by 5 bases and J by 0 bases, with 20 bases between the two germline ends. CDR1 MNHEY and CDR2 SMNVEV come from the germline V gene (reference sequence).

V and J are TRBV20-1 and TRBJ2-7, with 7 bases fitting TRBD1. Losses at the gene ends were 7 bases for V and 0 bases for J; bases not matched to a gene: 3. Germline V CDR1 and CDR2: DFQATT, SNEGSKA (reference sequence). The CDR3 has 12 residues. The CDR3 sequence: CSGQGFSYEQYF. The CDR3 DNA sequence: TGCAGTGGACAGGGTTTCTCCTACGAGCAGTACTTC.

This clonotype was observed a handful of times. The CDR3 coding sequence is TGTGCCAGCAGCTTTTGGGGGGGTAATCAGCCCCAGCATTTT. It specifies CASSFWGGNQPQHF. The chain is built from TRBV7-2 and TRBJ1-5; TRBD1 is a possible D gene (5 bases). The CDR3 is 14 residues long. From germline, CDR1 is SGHTA and CDR2 FQGNSA. Trimming stripped 3 bases from V and 4 bases from J, with 10 bases between.

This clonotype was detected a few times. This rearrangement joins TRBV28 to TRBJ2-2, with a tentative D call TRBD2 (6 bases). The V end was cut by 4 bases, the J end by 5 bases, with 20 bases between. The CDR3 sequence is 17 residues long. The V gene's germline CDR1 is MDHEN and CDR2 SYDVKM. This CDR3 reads CASSSTGEGKGTGELFF. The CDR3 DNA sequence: TGTGCCAGCAGTTCTACGGGAGAGGGAAAAGGAACCGGGGAGCTGTTTTTT.

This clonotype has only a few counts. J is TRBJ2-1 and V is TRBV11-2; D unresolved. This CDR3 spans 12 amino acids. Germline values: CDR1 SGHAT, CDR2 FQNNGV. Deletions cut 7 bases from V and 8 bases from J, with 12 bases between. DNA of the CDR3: TGTGCCAGCACCCAATCATCGGATGAGCAGTTCTTC. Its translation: CASTQSSDEQFF.